This T cell receptor (beta chain) was profiled in a study of T-cell memory formation after mild COVID-19 (dated by TCRdb to about 2021). Background on the whole study: Most TCR sequence clusters were specific to one of the two donors. In two donors, T-cell clones that expanded and contracted after mild COVID-19 were followed by sequencing TCRalpha and TCRbeta repertoires longitudinally. The cohort comprised two young, previously healthy adult volunteers, one female and one male. Here is what the overall study found, with its caveats: Contracting CD4+ clones appeared mostly in the CM and EM memory subsets, whereas CD8+ clones were enriched in EMRA. Clones contracting from day 15 to 85 had balanced CD4/CD8 phenotypes, while a second wave expanding from day 15 to 37 was biased towards CD4+. The study covered only two mild cases, and larger cohorts including severe cases with pre-infection samples were considered necessary. Some responding clones were detected in pre-infection memory, suggesting pre-existing cross-reactive memory T cells joined the SARS-CoV-2 response. SARS-CoV-2 specificity of the second-wave clones peaking on day 37 was not confirmed.

CDR1 and CDR2, per the germline V gene, are MNHEY and SVGAGI. The germline ends are 2 bases apart after V is trimmed by 2 bases and J by 3 bases. CDR3 length: 11 amino acids, cysteine to phenylalanine. Here the CDR3 DNA is all that survives: 33 bases in frame from base 1. Sequencing took place on an Illumina NovaSeq 6000. TCRalpha and TCRbeta cDNA libraries were constructed by 5'RACE with constant-segment primers, with sample barcodes and unique molecular identifiers being introduced. Trizol reagent was used to extract RNA from every sample. Library amplification was performed in two PCR steps, and a second sample barcode and Illumina TruSeq adapters were introduced in the second step. Sequencing of libraries was performed on an Illumina NovaSeq with 2 x 150 bp paired-end reads. The study's processing was this. Reads were demultiplexed and collapsed into UMI-guided consensus sequences with migec v1.2.7. Using mixcr v2.1.11, UMI consensuses were aligned to TRA and TRB V and J templates and then assembled into clonotypes. A clonotype was counted as expanded or contracted only if both edgeR and NoisET called the change significant, with noise models trained on biological replicates. For edgeR calls, the thresholds were a false discovery rate-adjusted p below 0.01 and a log2 fold-change of 1. As an exploratory analysis of dynamics, PCA with hierarchical clustering was applied to max-normalized trajectories of the 1000 most abundant clonotypes. Separately sequenced CD4+ and CD8+ repertoires were used to assign the CD4 or CD8 phenotype of responding clones. TCRdb trimmed the raw reads at Q25, called clones with MiXCR and kept productive beta chains. Rows with a matching CDR3 protein are joined into one entry that keeps the most common DNA and genes. The V and J calls come from TCRdb's annotation, not from the publication. Within this sample are more than 80,000 distinct CDR3 sequences, with 17% of them counted one time only. The top ten constitute roughly 27% of the sample.

PBMCs were isolated by Ficoll-Paque density gradient centrifugation. For this clonotype: This clone's antigen is unknown. Per-base qualities were not stored, and no clone one base away is much larger.

The V gene is TRBV6-5 and the J gene is TRBJ2-7; the D gene lacks a confident call. Source material: PBMCs or a T cell subset sorted from them (not recorded which). The sequence was collected from an adult woman who had mild COVID-19 (a few samples of this study predate the infection). The sample titles of this study are shuffled in the database, so cell type and time point are left out; the donor was told from shared clones. The sequenced DNA: TGTGCCAGCAGTTACAACTACGAGCAGTACTTC. Translated, this gives CASSYNYEQYF.